This TCR beta chain appears in the sequencing data of a study of blood T cell repertoires in COVID-19. Study summary: PBMCs, B-cell-depleted T cells, or T cells were the source of the cDNA or gDNA that made up the material.

This CDR3 region has 16 residues. In the authors' methods: Researchers report that nucleated cell counts were estimated from reference gene primer amplification. The repertoire was sequenced with immunoSEQ multiplex PCR; TCRdb's copy has only in-frame clones and lacks some. V and J calls and clone size are copied from that table; D and trimming were computed from the DNA. The table has about 270,000 clones, 75% to 90% seen once. The study drew participants aged about 18 to 95 years from roughly 25 US areas. V and J are TRBV21-1 and TRBJ1-5; the DNA was not used to check the table's D call, TRBD1. TRBV21-1 is labeled a pseudogene. The sequence was collected from a woman in her twenties or thirties with acute COVID-19. Sequencing was done on a sample of PBMCs or T cells enriched from blood (not recorded which). The CDR3 DNA reads as TGTGCCAGCAGCAAAGGGTGGACATTACGTAATCAGCCCCAGCATTTT. Residues: CASSKGWTLRNQPQHF.